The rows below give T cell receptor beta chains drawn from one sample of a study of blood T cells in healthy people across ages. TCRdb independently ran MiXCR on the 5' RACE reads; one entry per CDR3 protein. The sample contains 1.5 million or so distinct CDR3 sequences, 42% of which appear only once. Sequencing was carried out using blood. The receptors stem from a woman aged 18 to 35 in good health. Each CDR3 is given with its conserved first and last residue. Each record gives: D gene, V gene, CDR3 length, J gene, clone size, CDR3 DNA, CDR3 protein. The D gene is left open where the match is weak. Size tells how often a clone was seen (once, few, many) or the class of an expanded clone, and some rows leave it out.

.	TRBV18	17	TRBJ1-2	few	TGTGCCAGCTCACCAGGATTTACAGGACAATCTAACTATGGCTACACCTTC	CASSPGFTGQSNYGYTF
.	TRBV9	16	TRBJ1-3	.	TGTGCCAGCAGCGTAGCTCAATGGGACTCTGGAAACACCATATATTTT	CASSVAQWDSGNTIYF
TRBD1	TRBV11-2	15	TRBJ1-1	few	TGTGCCAGCAGCCCCACCGGACAGGGGGACACTGAAGCTTTCTTT	CASSPTGQGDTEAFF
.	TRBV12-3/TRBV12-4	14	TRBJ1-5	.	TGTGCCAGCAATGACAAGCATAGCAATCAGCCCCAGCATTTT	CASNDKHSNQPQHF
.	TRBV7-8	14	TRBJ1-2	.	TGTGCCAGCAGCTTAGTGCCAGGGCCTGGGGGCTACACCTTC	CASSLVPGPGGYTF
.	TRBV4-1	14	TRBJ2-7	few	TGCGCCAGCAGCCCGAGGGGGAGTATCCACGAGCAGTACTTC	CASSPRGSIHEQYF
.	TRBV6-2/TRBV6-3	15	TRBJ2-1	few	TGTGCCAGCAGCCTCGATTCTACCGCATACAATGAGCAGTTCTTC	CASSLDSTAYNEQFF
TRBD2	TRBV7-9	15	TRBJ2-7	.	TGTGCCAGCAGCCCCTCCGGACTAGCGTTTTACGAGCAGTACTTC	CASSPSGLAFYEQYF
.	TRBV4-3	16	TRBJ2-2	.	TGCGCCAGCAGCCATCCCAGCGGAGGCGGGACCGGGGAGCTGTTTTTT	CASSHPSGGGTGELFF
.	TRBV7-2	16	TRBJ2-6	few	TGTGCCAGCAGCTTAGACAGGGTCTCTGGGGCCAACGTCCTGACTTTC	CASSLDRVSGANVLTF
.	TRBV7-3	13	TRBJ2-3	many	TGTGCCAGCAGCTTAAATCGGGGAGATACGCAGTATTTT	CASSLNRGDTQYF
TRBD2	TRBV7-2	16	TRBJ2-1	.	TGTGCCAGCAGCGCAAACCAGGGAGGGTTTGGCAATGAGCAGTTCTTC	CASSANQGGFGNEQFF
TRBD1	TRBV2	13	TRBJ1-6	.	TGTGCCAGCGGCAGACAGGGGAATTCACCCCTCCACTTT	CASGRQGNSPLHF
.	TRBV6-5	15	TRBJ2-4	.	TGTGCCAGCAGTTCGCCCCGGGACGGCAAAAACATTCAGTACTTC	CASSSPRDGKNIQYF
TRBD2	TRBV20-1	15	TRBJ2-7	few	TGCAGTGCCGCAGATAGACTAGCGGGAGTCTACGAGCAGTACTTT	CSAADRLAGVYEQYF
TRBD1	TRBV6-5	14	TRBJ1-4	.	TGTGCCAGCAGGGGAACAGGGGTGCGGGAAAAACTGTTTTTT	CASRGTGVREKLFF
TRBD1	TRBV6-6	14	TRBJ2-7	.	TGTGCCAGCAGCTGGGACAGCAGCTCCTACGAGCAGTACTTC	CASSWDSSSYEQYF
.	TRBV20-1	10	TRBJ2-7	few	TGCAGTGCTGGGGGGCTTTTGCAGTACTTC	CSAGGLLQYF
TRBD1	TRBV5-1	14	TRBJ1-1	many	TGTGCCAGCAGCGCGGACAGGATGAACACTGAAGCTTTCTTT	CASSADRMNTEAFF
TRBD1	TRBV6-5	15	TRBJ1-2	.	TGTGCCAGCAGTGAACCGGGACAGGCTAACTATGGCTACACCTTC	CASSEPGQANYGYTF
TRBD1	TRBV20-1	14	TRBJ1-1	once	TGCAGTGCTAGGACCGGGACAGCTAACACTGAAGCTTTCTTT	CSARTGTANTEAFF
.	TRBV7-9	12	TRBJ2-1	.	TGTGCCAGCAGCTTAGCGTCCCAGGAGCAGTTCTTC	CASSLASQEQFF
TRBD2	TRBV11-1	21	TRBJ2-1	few	TGTGCCAGCAGCCAAGGGGCGGGTGGACTAGCGGGACCCCGCTCCTACAATGAGCAGTTCTTC	CASSQGAGGLAGPRSYNEQFF
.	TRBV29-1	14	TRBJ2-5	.	TGCAGCGTTTCGCGACCCCAGGACCTAGGCGGGCAGTACTTC	CSVSRPQDLGGQYF
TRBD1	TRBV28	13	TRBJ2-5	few	TGTGCCAGCGGGACAGGGGGTCTAGAGACCCAGTACTTC	CASGTGGLETQYF
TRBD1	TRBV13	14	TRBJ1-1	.	TGTGCCAGCAGCCAAGCAGGGGGAGACACTGAAGCTTTCTTT	CASSQAGGDTEAFF
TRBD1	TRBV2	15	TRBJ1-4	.	TGTGCCACCAGGACAGGCTCTGCAACTAATGAAAAACTGTTTTTT	CATRTGSATNEKLFF
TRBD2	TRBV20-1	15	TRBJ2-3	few	TGCAGTGCTAGGGTAGCGGGAGCCACCACAGATACGCAGTATTTT	CSARVAGATTDTQYF
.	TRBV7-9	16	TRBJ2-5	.	TGTGCCAGCAGCTTCCCCCGGACGGGAAGCCAAGAGACCCAGTACTTC	CASSFPRTGSQETQYF
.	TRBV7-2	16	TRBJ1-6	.	TGTGCCAGCAGCGAATACCCGGGAACATATAATTCACCCCTCCACTTT	CASSEYPGTYNSPLHF
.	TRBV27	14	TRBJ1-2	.	TGTGCCAGCAGCCGCAAGCCCGACAGGTATGGCTACACCTTC	CASSRKPDRYGYTF
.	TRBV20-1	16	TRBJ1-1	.	TGCAGTGCTAGAAGCTCCACAGGCGGGTATTTCACTGAAGCTTTCTTT	CSARSSTGGYFTEAFF
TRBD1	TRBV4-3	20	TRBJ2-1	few	TGCGCCAGCAGCCAAGTAAAGCGGGACAGGGGAAAAAGGGCAAACAATGAGCAGTTCTTC	CASSQVKRDRGKRANNEQFF
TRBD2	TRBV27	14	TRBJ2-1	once	TGTGCCAGCAGTTATCGGACTAGCACCCAGGAGCAGTTCTTC	CASSYRTSTQEQFF
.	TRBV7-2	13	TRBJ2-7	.	TGTGCCAGCAGCTTAGTCATTGACAATGAGCAGTACTTC	CASSLVIDNEQYF
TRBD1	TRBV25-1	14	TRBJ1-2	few	TGTGCCAGCAGTGACGGGACAGGGGGTTATGGCTACACCTTC	CASSDGTGGYGYTF
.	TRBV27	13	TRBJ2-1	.	TGTGCCAGCAGGGAATCAGGGTACAATGAGCAGTTCTTC	CASRESGYNEQFF
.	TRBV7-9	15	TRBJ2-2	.	TGTACCAGCAGCCTAAGGACTTTACACACCGGGGAGCTGTTTTTT	CTSSLRTLHTGELFF
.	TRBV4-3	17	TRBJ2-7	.	TGCGCCAGCAGCCCAGCCGGACAGAGGTTCGGGTCCTACGAGCAGTACTTC	CASSPAGQRFGSYEQYF
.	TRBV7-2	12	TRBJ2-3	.	TGTGCCAGCAGCTTAGTCCGGGATACGAAGTATTTT	CASSLVRDTKYF
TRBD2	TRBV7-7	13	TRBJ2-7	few	TGTGCTAGCAGCCCTTCTTACGGGGGGGAGCAGTACTTC	CASSPSYGGEQYF
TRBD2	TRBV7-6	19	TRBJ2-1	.	TGTGCCAGCAGCTTAGACCCCCCCGGACTAGCGGGCTTTTGGGGTGAGCAGTTCTTC	CASSLDPPGLAGFWGEQFF
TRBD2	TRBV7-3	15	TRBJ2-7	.	TGTGCCAGCAGCGCAGCGGCTAGCGGAAACTACGAGCAGTACTTC	CASSAAASGNYEQYF
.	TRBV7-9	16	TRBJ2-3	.	TGTGCCAGCAGCCTGGGGGCGGGATACTCCCCAGATACGCAGTATTTT	CASSLGAGYSPDTQYF
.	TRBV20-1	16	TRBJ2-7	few	TGCAGTGCTAGTCCAATGGCGGGACCCTCCTACAATGAGCAGTACTTC	CSASPMAGPSYNEQYF
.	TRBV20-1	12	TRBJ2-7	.	TGCAGTGCTAGAGAGCATACCTACGAGCAGTACTTC	CSAREHTYEQYF
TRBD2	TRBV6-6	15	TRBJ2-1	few	TGTGCCAGCAGTTACTTTCTAGCGGGGAACAATGAGCAGTTCTTC	CASSYFLAGNNEQFF